This TCR beta chain stems from a study of beta chain features in type 1 diabetes. Across the study: Sorted cells numbering approximately 110,000,000 were examined across all samples.

Researchers reported sorting CD4+ naive, central memory, regulatory and stem cell-like memory cells via CD45RO/CCR7/CD25/CD127/CD95/CD27. V lost 6 bases and J 8 bases, leaving 14 bases between the germline ends. This CDR3 has 13 residues. CDR1 and CDR2 from the germline V gene are MNHEY and SVGAGI. As every portion of the isolated RNA was reverse transcribed, the sequencing read expressed TCRB transcripts. Repertoires were generated with immunoSEQ multiplex PCR, while TCRdb's copy carries only in-frame clones and drops some. Among 900,000 or so clones listed, under 20% were seen once. The origin of this receptor is a woman aged 18-35 years in good health. Sample: naive CD4+ T cells from blood. The chain employs TRBV6-5 and TRBJ2-1; D call uncertain. In DNA, the CDR3 is TGTGCCAGCAGGGTTCGGGTGTTCGATGAGCAGTTCTTC. This translates into CASRVRVFDEQFF.